Presented here are 9 T cell receptor beta chains from one specimen sequenced in a study of identical twins. TCRdb itself ran the 5' RACE reads through MiXCR, one entry per CDR3 protein. This table holds roughly 1.6 million distinct CDR3 sequences, roughly a third found once. The sequenced sample was cord blood. The receptors here all came from a newborn girl in good health.

This clonotype occurred a few times. This sequence joins TRBV29-1 and TRBJ2-2, with TRBD1 as a possible D gene (6 bases). CDR3 length: 15 amino acids. Germline V CDR1 and CDR2: SQVTM, ANQGSEA. V was cut by 3 bases and J by 0 bases, with 11 bases left in between. In DNA, the CDR3 is TGCAGCGTTGATCAGACAGGATCGAACACCGGGGAGCTGTTTTTT. This gives the protein CSVDQTGSNTGELFF.

This clonotype showed up just a few times. V gene TRBV2 combines with J gene TRBJ2-5; unclear D gene. The CDR3 spans 14 residues. Trimming shortened V by 6 bases and J by 1 base, and 12 bases separated the two germline ends. Germline V lookup: CDR1 SNHLY, CDR2 FYNNEI. DNA of the CDR3: TGTGCCAGCAGCGCGGACCGACTCCAAGAGACCCAGTACTTC. Translated: CASSADRLQETQYF.

For the CDR3, the DNA is TGTGCCAGCAGTACCACTCGTAGGGACAGCTCTGGAAACACCATATATTTT. Translating it yields CASSTTRRDSSGNTIYF. The chain recombines TRBV6-1 with TRBJ1-3; TRBD1 matches at 7 bases. Per the germline V gene, CDR1 is MNHNS and CDR2 is SASEGT. V trimming: 5 bases; J trimming: 0 bases; junction bases outside the gene matches: 10. The CDR3 extends over 17 amino acids.

This clonotype has a count of ten or more. V and J are TRBV21-1 and TRBJ2-3. TRBV21-1 is designated a pseudogene. The CDR3 runs to 17 residues. The CDR3 is CASSKVTGRSVGDTQYF. The CDR3 DNA reads as TGTGCCAGCAGCAAAGTTACGGGTAGGAGTGTTGGAGATACGCAGTATTTT.

The chain carries TRBV5-4 and TRBJ2-3, with 13 nucleotides matching TRBD2. The CDR3 has 15 residues. Germline loops: CDR1 SGHNT, CDR2 YYREEE (reference sequence). V lost 4 bases to trimming and J lost 5 bases; unmatched junction nucleotides: 4. CDR3 bases: TGTGCCAGCAGCGGGACTAGCGGGGTCGTAGATACGCAGTATTTT. It is translated as CASSGTSGVVDTQYF. Based on the CDR3 plus reference TRBV5-4 and TRBJ2-3, the full variable domain is ETGVTQSPTHLIKTRGQQVTLRCSSQSGHNTVSWYQQALGQGPQFIFQYYREEENGRGNFPPRFSGLQFPNYSSELNVNALELDDSALYLCASSGTSGVVDTQYFGPGTRLTVL.

This chain joins TRBV20-1 and TRBJ2-1, with TRBD2 matching 11 bases. CDR1 and CDR2 (germline): DFQATT, SNEGSKA (reference sequence). Germline trimming cut 4 bases from V and 11 bases from J; bases unmatched to any gene: 10. The CDR3 has 14 residues. The CDR3 protein is CSATGTSGFTQQFF. The CDR3 nucleotides read TGCAGTGCTACCGGGACTAGCGGTTTTACGCAGCAGTTCTTC.

This clonotype appeared a few times. This sequence joins TRBV5-1 and TRBJ2-5, with D possibly TRBD2 on 6 matching bases. V lost 6 bases and J lost 4, with 19 bases in between. Germline loops: CDR1 SGHRS, CDR2 YFSETQ. The CDR3 has 15 amino acids. The CDR3 DNA is TGCGCCAGCAATTCCCCTTCTAGCGCAAGAGAGACCCAGTACTTC. This sequence encodes CASNSPSSARETQYF.

To note about this clonotype: A junction boundary mismatches the germline segment, possibly from a read error. This rearrangement joins TRBV25-1 to TRBJ2-5; D is uncertain. Germline V lookup: CDR1 MGHDK, CDR2 SYGVNS. This CDR3 contains 15 residues. The CDR3 here is CTSSDTTRLVETQYF. CDR3 nucleotides: TGTACCAGCAGTGACACGACCCGTTTGGTGGAGACCCAGTACTTC. Complete variable domain (other parts from reference TRBV25-1 and TRBJ2-5): EADIYQTPRYLVIGTGKKITLECSQTMGHDKMYWYQQDPGMELHLIHYSYGVNSTEKGDLSSESTVSRIRTEHFPLTLESARPSHTSQYLCTSSDTTRLVETQYFGPGTRLLVL.

This rearrangement joins TRBV7-2 to TRBJ2-3; no clear D gene. The V end was cut by 5 bases, the J end by 5 bases, with 14 bases between. Germline V gene data show CDR1 as SGHTA and CDR2 as FQGNSA. CDR3 length: 14 amino acids. CDR3 amino acids: CASSHRRAGDTQYF. CDR3 nucleotide sequence: TGTGCCAGCAGCCACCGGAGAGCTGGAGATACGCAGTATTTT.